A selection of T cell receptor beta chains follows, all from one sample in a study of CD8 T cells in ankylosing spondylitis. TCRdb independently ran MiXCR on the 5' RACE reads; one entry per CDR3 protein. The top ten hold about 3% of the sample, which has roughly 250,000 distinct CDR3 sequences, about 10% seen once. Source material: blood, either unsorted or a sorted T cell fraction (not recorded which). The receptors shown here come from a male donor with ankylosing spondylitis or in good health (not recorded which). CDR3s leave out the opening cysteine and the closing phenylalanine or tryptophan. Each record gives: J gene, V gene, CDR3 protein.

j_gene: TRBJ2-5; v_gene: TRBV3-1; CDR3aa: ASSRWTAQETQY
j_gene: TRBJ1-5; v_gene: TRBV6-6; CDR3aa: ASSSRHNQPQH
j_gene: TRBJ2-3; v_gene: TRBV12-3/TRBV12-4; CDR3aa: ATLAGGLGTDTQY
j_gene: TRBJ1-1; v_gene: TRBV3-1; CDR3aa: ASSQDYGHANTEAF
j_gene: TRBJ1-1; v_gene: TRBV6-1; CDR3aa: ASNPTGGYSEAF
j_gene: TRBJ2-2; v_gene: TRBV5-8; CDR3aa: ASRGTGELF
j_gene: TRBJ2-5; v_gene: TRBV7-2; CDR3aa: ASSSGVHFQETQY
j_gene: TRBJ2-3; v_gene: TRBV20-1; CDR3aa: SARFLADSGSTDTQY
j_gene: TRBJ2-2; v_gene: TRBV6-1; CDR3aa: ASSRGAGTNTGELF
j_gene: TRBJ2-5; v_gene: TRBV5-1; CDR3aa: ASTTQGTSQETQY
j_gene: TRBJ2-1; v_gene: TRBV7-9; CDR3aa: ASSLGASNPYNEQF
j_gene: TRBJ2-3; v_gene: TRBV5-1; CDR3aa: ASSSGAGGGGGSDTQY
j_gene: TRBJ2-7; v_gene: TRBV20-1; CDR3aa: SARDKSSYEQY
j_gene: TRBJ2-1; v_gene: TRBV29-1; CDR3aa: SGIDVSEQF
j_gene: TRBJ2-1; v_gene: TRBV6-5; CDR3aa: ASSSGFSGYNEQF
j_gene: TRBJ2-7; v_gene: TRBV11-2; CDR3aa: ASSLVPLTGEQY
j_gene: TRBJ2-3; v_gene: TRBV7-2; CDR3aa: ASTPRTSGGVDTQY
j_gene: TRBJ2-3; v_gene: TRBV5-6; CDR3aa: ASSLGTGATDTQY
j_gene: TRBJ2-7; v_gene: TRBV6-5; CDR3aa: ASSYSEPGGLEDYEQY
j_gene: TRBJ1-5; v_gene: TRBV20-1; CDR3aa: SATPGTGGTQPQH
j_gene: TRBJ2-2; v_gene: TRBV4-2; CDR3aa: ASSQDDNTGELF
j_gene: TRBJ2-1; v_gene: TRBV29-1; CDR3aa: SVDRTSAYNEQF
j_gene: TRBJ1-3; v_gene: TRBV3-1; CDR3aa: ASSKRGTGRSSSGNTIY
j_gene: TRBJ2-3; v_gene: TRBV18; CDR3aa: ASSPPGGDTQY
j_gene: TRBJ2-1; v_gene: TRBV15; CDR3aa: ATSGPPPSGEQF
j_gene: TRBJ2-6; v_gene: TRBV12-3/TRBV12-4; CDR3aa: ASSSSHKASSGANVLT